Sequencing of this T cell receptor beta chain was carried out in a study of blood T cell repertoires in COVID-19. For the study at large: Sources were T cells, B-cell-depleted T cells, or PBMCs; the material itself was cDNA or gDNA.

Each recovered donor of Cohort 3 presented with two negative PCRs, clearance, or symptom resolution. Clones were sequenced by immunoSEQ multiplex PCR, and TCRdb holds only the in-frame ones, with some missing. The sample records 250,000 to 350,000 clones, over 75% being singletons. The CDR3 consists of 16 residues. The trim removed 5 bases at V and 5 bases at J, leaving 11 bases unmatched. Germline CDR1 reads MDHEN; CDR2 reads SYDVKM. This chain uses TRBV28 with TRBJ2-5, with TRBD1 identical over 10 bases. The receptor's source is a woman aged 18 to 35 who had recovered from COVID-19. The sample taken for sequencing was PBMCs or T cells enriched from blood (not recorded which). The CDR3 nucleotides read TGTGCCAGCAGTCCGCCGGGGACAGGGGTTCGGGAGACCCAGTACTTC. This encodes CASSPPGTGVRETQYF.